This T cell receptor (beta chain) was retrieved from a study of T-cell reconstitution after alpha-beta-depleted transplantation in children. Study-wide results and limits: Surviving recipient T cells and thymic progenitors accounted for the high day-60 TCRbeta diversity observed in some patients. T cells produced anew were the main source of T-cell counts and diversity one year after transplant.

The CDR3 has 18 amino acids. V lost 0 bases and J lost 4; bases outside the gene matches: 10. The germline V gene encodes CDR1 SGHKS and CDR2 YYEKEE (reference sequence). The TCRbeta library incorporated unique molecular identifiers. TCRdb itself ran the PCR reads through MiXCR, one entry per CDR3 protein. Found here are about 440,000 distinct CDR3 sequences, approximately 41% of them singletons; the top ten hold about 30%. This clonotype was detected only a few times. No antigen is known for it. The sample in question was PBMCs, obtained before TCRalphabeta/CD19-depleted stem cell transplant. The origin of this receptor is a girl aged 2-10 years with aplastic anemia, due to receive a stem cell transplant. V is TRBV5-5 and J is TRBJ1-6; 7 positions match TRBD1. The DNA of the CDR3 is TGTGCCAGCAGCTTGGGCCCCAACAGGGGAGGTTATAATTCACCCCTCCACTTT. Protein: CASSLGPNRGGYNSPLHF.